Below are 21 T cell receptor beta chains sequenced from a single sample in a study of blood T cell repertoires in COVID-19. Sequenced by immunoSEQ multiplex PCR; TCRdb stores in-frame clones only, minus some. The table lists some 69,000 clones, 80% to 85% of them singletons, with approximately 2.4% in the top ten. The sample was peripheral blood. These receptor sequences come from an elderly man with active or convalescent COVID-19.

V and J are TRBV5-1 and TRBJ1-3, with D unclear. V was cut by 4 bases and J by 4 bases, with 9 bases left in between. This CDR3 is built from 13 residues. Germline CDR1 SGHRS, CDR2 YFSETQ. The CDR3 reads CASSEGVGNTIYF. The DNA for the CDR3 is TGCGCCAGCAGCGAAGGAGTCGGAAACACCATATATTTT.

This chain joins TRBV20-1 and TRBJ2-7; 8 nucleotides match TRBD1. The CDR3 length is 14 residues. Germline loops: CDR1 DFQATT, CDR2 SNEGSKA (reference sequence). The J segment lost 0 bases and the V segment lost 3 bases, leaving 4 bases of the junction unmatched. The CDR3 reads CSASQGASSYEQYF. In nucleotides, the CDR3 is TGCAGTGCTAGTCAGGGGGCGAGCTCCTACGAGCAGTACTTC.

The chain uses TRBV4-1 and TRBJ1-5; D not certain. This CDR3 region has 16 residues. V shed 0 bases and J shed 3 bases, with 12 bases lying between them. Per the germline V gene, CDR1 is MGHRA and CDR2 is YSYEKL. As DNA, the CDR3 is TGCGCCAGCAGCCAAGAGGGAGGACGGAACAATCAGCCCCAGCATTTT. Amino acid sequence: CASSQEGGRNNQPQHF.

The genes are TRBV7-2 and TRBJ2-7; 15 positions match TRBD2. Germline V gene sequence: CDR1 SGHTA, CDR2 FQGNSA. V trimming: 5 bases; J trimming: 2 bases; junction bases outside the gene matches: 4. The CDR3 spans 16 residues. The CDR3 loop reads CASSPGLAGGPYEQYF. The CDR3 DNA follows: TGTGCCAGCAGCCCGGGACTAGCGGGAGGTCCCTACGAGCAGTACTTC.

V usage is TRBV11-2 and J usage is TRBJ2-1; 11 bases line up with TRBD2. Looked up from germline, CDR1 is SGHAT and CDR2 is FQNNGV. V shed 1 base and J 8 bases; nucleotides not matched to a gene: 7. The CDR3 has 16 amino acids. The CDR3 is CASSLVVAGGPDEQFF. The CDR3 nucleotides are TGTGCCAGCAGCTTAGTGGTAGCGGGGGGGCCTGATGAGCAGTTCTTC.

This clone was seen more than once but under ten times. The CDR3 sequence is CASALTGGDPGANVLTF. In DNA form, the CDR3 reads TGTGCCAGCGCCCTGACAGGGGGTGATCCTGGGGCCAACGTCCTGACTTTC. The V gene is TRBV7-2, the J gene TRBJ2-6, with 9 nucleotides matching TRBD1. The CDR3 contains 17 residues. J was trimmed by 2 bases and V by 8 bases; bases with no gene match: 10. From germline, CDR1 is SGHTA and CDR2 FQGNSA.

The chain joins TRBV18 to TRBJ2-4; perhaps TRBD1 as D (5 bases). The CDR3 spans 12 residues. The germline V and J ends were trimmed by 3 bases and 6 bases, with 6 bases remaining between them. Germline assignment: CDR1 KGHSH and CDR2 LQKENI. In DNA form, the CDR3 reads TGTGCCAGCTCACCCCAGGGAAACATTCAGTACTTC. It is translated as CASSPQGNIQYF.

CDR3 in DNA: TGTGCCAGCAGCTCCGGGACGGGGGATTACAATGAGCAGTTCTTC. This codes for CASSSGTGDYNEQFF. The genes are TRBV5-4 and TRBJ2-1, with D possibly being TRBD2 (6 bases). This CDR3 has 15 amino acids. Per the germline V gene, CDR1 is SGHNT and CDR2 is YYREEE (reference sequence). V lost 3 bases to trimming and J lost 4 bases, with 14 bases between them.

In this sample, this clone turned up once. The rearrangement links TRBV4-1 to TRBJ1-6, with D maybe TRBD1 (5 bases). The CDR3 consists of 15 residues. Trimming removed 0 bases at V and 9 bases at J, with 12 bases between. The germline V gene encodes CDR1 MGHRA and CDR2 YSYEKL. The CDR3 is CASSQDRQGGSPLHF. In DNA, the CDR3 is TGCGCCAGCAGCCAAGATCGGCAGGGTGGTTCACCCCTCCACTTT.

The chain uses TRBV6-5 and TRBJ1-1; a weak D match, TRBD1 (6 bases). The CDR3 loop spans 15 amino acids. Germline V gene data show CDR1 as MNHEY and CDR2 as SVGAGI. Trimming shortened V by 2 bases and J by 5 bases, and 15 bases separated the two germline ends. DNA of the CDR3: TGTGCCAGCAGTTACCGCTTCCTACAGGGAACTGAAGCTTTCTTT. As protein: CASSYRFLQGTEAFF.

The rearrangement links TRBV18 to TRBJ1-4, with 11 bases lining up with TRBD1. The ends lost 3 bases at V and 12 bases at J; junction bases unmatched: 9. The CDR3 runs to 15 residues. CDR1 is KGHSH and CDR2 is LQKENI in the germline V gene. CDR3 region: CASSPSGTGGNELFF. Here the CDR3 DNA reads TGTGCCAGCTCACCCTCCGGGACAGGGGGGAATGAACTGTTTTTT. Looking up the rest from reference TRBV18 and TRBJ1-4 gives the full variable domain: NAGVMQNPRHLVRRRGQEARLRCSPMKGHSHVYWYRQLPEEGLKFMVYLQKENIIDESGMPKERFSAEFPKEGPSILRIQQVVRGDSAAYFCASSPSGTGGNELFFGSGTQLSVL.

In this sample, this clone turned up a few times. CDR3 region: CASSVGGGIQPQHF. The CDR3 DNA reads TGTGCCAGCAGCGTAGGCGGGGGGATTCAGCCCCAGCATTTT. The gene calls are TRBV7-9 and TRBJ1-5; D possibly corresponds to TRBD1 (5 bases). V was clipped by 5 bases and J by 6 bases, with 14 bases between them. Looked up from germline, CDR1 is SEHNR and CDR2 is FQNEAQ (reference sequence). The CDR3 length is 14 residues.

The chain is built from TRBV10-1 and TRBJ2-3; 8 bases are a match to TRBD2. CDR3 length: 14 residues. V dropped 6 bases and J dropped 4; count of bases not matched to a gene: 6. The germline CDR1 and CDR2 sequences are WNHNN and SYGVQD (reference sequence). The CDR3 protein is CASRASGSADTQYF. CDR3 nucleotides: TGCGCCAGCAGGGCTAGCGGGTCTGCAGATACGCAGTATTTT.

This clone was seen a few times. V usage is TRBV19 and J usage is TRBJ1-4; TRBD1 is a possible D gene (5 bases). CDR1 is LNHDA, CDR2 SQIVND, per germline (reference sequence). V lost 3 bases and J 2 bases, leaving 10 bases between the germline ends. The CDR3 has 15 amino acids. This CDR3 is CASSIAGDTNEKLFF. In DNA form, the CDR3 reads TGTGCCAGTAGTATTGCGGGGGACACTAATGAAAAACTGTTTTTT.

The chain couples TRBV4-1 to TRBJ2-7; 8 bases are a match to TRBD2. Trimming took 3 bases from V and 2 from J; bases not matched to a gene: 12. CDR1 and CDR2 from the germline V gene are MGHRA and YSYEKL. The CDR3 spans 17 residues. CDR3 sequence reads: CASSHGPERGFAYEQYF. In DNA, the CDR3 is TGCGCCAGCAGCCACGGCCCTGAGCGGGGGTTTGCCTACGAGCAGTACTTC.

The chain joins TRBV6-5 to TRBJ1-5, with TRBD1 matching 7 bases. Germline trimming cut 2 bases from V and 3 bases from J; bases unmatched to any gene: 4. From germline, CDR1 is MNHEY and CDR2 SVGAGI. The CDR3 has 15 residues. CDR3 protein: CASSYRQGYNQPQHF. Here the CDR3 DNA reads TGTGCCAGCAGTTACCGACAGGGATACAATCAGCCCCAGCATTTT.

This chain uses TRBV11-2 with TRBJ1-6; no reliable D call. Trimming cost V 2 bases and J 5 bases, with 4 bases left between them. The CDR3 has 13 residues. Germline CDR1 reads SGHAT; CDR2 reads FQNNGV. CDR3 protein: CASSLTDNSPLHF. The CDR3 DNA is TGTGCCAGCAGCTTAACGGATAATTCACCCCTCCACTTT.

The rearrangement links TRBV7-9 to TRBJ2-6; 7 nucleotides align to TRBD1. The CDR3 is made up of 17 amino acids. Trimming removed 11 bases from V and 1 base from J; junction bases left unmatched: 14. Germline V gene sequence: CDR1 SEHNR, CDR2 FQNEAQ (reference sequence). CDR3 sequence reads: CAAAGDRERSGANVLTF. The CDR3 bases are TGTGCCGCGGCGGGTGACAGGGAGAGGTCTGGGGCCAACGTCCTGACTTTC.

CDR3 sequence (DNA): TGTGCCAGCAGCTTAAGGGGGCGCCGAATGGAGACCCAGTACTTC. Translated: CASSLRGRRMETQYF. The chain is built from TRBV6-5 and TRBJ2-5; TRBD1 agrees at 7 bases. This CDR3 has 15 residues. Germline V lookup: CDR1 MNHEY, CDR2 SVGAGI. Trimming took 6 bases from V and 5 from J; bases not matched to a gene: 12.

Comments on this clone: Different DNA sequences within this sample yield the same CDR3. This CDR3 reads CASSQGGLAGVETQYF. CDR3 nucleotide sequence: TGTGCCAGCAGCCAAGGCGGACTAGCGGGAGTGGAGACCCAGTACTTC. This chain connects TRBV4-2 to TRBJ2-5; 13 nucleotides align to TRBD2. This CDR3 has 16 residues. Germline V lookup: CDR1 LGHNA, CDR2 YNFKEQ. V shed 1 base and J 5 bases; nucleotides not matched to a gene: 4.

This chain joins TRBV19 and TRBJ1-4, with 7 bases fitting TRBD1. The V segment lost 6 bases and the J segment 7 bases; nucleotides outside the gene matches: 5. Germline V gives CDR1 LNHDA, CDR2 SQIVND (reference sequence). The CDR3 extends over 13 amino acids. The CDR3 sequence is CASSQGGGEKLFF. The DNA for the CDR3 is TGTGCCAGTAGCCAGGGGGGCGGTGAAAAACTGTTTTTT.